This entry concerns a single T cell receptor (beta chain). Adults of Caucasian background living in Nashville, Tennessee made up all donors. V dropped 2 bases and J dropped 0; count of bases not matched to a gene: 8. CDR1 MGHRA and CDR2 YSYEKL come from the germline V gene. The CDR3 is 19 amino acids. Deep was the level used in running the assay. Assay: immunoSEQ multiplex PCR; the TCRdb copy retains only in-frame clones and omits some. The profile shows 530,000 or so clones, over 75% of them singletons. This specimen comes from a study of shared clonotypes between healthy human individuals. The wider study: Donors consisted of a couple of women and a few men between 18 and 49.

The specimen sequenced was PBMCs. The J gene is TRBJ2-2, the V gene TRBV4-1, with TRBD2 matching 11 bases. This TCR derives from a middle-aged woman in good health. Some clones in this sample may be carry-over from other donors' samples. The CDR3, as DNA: TGCGCCAGCAGCCAATTGAGGACTAGCGGGTCCACGAACACCGGGGAGCTGTTTTTT. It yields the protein CASSQLRTSGSTNTGELFF.